The entry below gives a single T cell receptor (beta chain) sequence along with its context. Its specificity is not known. Repertoires were generated with immunoSEQ multiplex PCR, while TCRdb's copy carries only in-frame clones and drops some. Of some 110,000 clones in the sample, roughly 94% were seen once. This entry comes from a study of siplizumab effects on memory and regulatory T cells. Study-level points and caveats: A mean of about 62% of mappable alloreactive CD4+ clones were Treg-derived with siplizumab, compared with roughly 27% in controls.

This TCR derives from a human donor in good health. The sample comprised non-Treg CD4+ T cells sorted from blood.

CDR3: CASSPRQATYEQYF. The CDR3 nucleotides read TGTGCCAGCTCACCCCGACAGGCTACCTACGAGCAGTACTTC. V gene TRBV18 combines with J gene TRBJ2-7; TRBD1 is a possible D gene (6 bases). V lost 3 bases to trimming and J lost 2 bases, with 11 bases between them. CDR3 length: 14 residues. The V gene's germline CDR1 is KGHSH and CDR2 LQKENI.